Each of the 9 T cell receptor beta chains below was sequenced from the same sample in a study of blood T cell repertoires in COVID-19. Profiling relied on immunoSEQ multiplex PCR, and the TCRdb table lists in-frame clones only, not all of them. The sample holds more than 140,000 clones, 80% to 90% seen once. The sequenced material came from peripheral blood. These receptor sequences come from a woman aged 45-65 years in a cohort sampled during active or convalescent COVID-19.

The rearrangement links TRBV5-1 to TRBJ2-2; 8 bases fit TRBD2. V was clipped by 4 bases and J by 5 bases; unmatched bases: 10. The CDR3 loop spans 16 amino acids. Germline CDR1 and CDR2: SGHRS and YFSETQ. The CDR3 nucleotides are TGCGCCAGCAGCCCGCGAAGCGGGGGAGGAACCGGGGAGCTGTTTTTT. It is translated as CASSPRSGGGTGELFF.

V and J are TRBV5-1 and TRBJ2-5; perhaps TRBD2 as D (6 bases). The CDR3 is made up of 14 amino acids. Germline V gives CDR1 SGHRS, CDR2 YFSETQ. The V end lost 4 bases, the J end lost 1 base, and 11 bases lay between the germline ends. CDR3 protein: CASSHRDSQETQYF. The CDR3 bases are TGCGCCAGCAGCCACCGGGACTCCCAAGAGACCCAGTACTTC.

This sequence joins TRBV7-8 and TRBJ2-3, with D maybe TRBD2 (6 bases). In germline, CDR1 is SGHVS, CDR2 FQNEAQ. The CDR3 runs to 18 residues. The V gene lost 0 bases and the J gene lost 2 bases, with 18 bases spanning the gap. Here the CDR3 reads CASSLAPEGGDNTDTQYF. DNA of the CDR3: TGTGCCAGCAGCTTAGCTCCGGAGGGCGGGGATAACACAGATACGCAGTATTTT. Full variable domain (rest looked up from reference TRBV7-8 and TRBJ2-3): GAGVSQSPRYKVAKRGQDVALRCDPISGHVSLFWYQQALGQGPEFLTYFQNEAQLDKSGLPSDRFFAERPEGSVSTLKIQRTQQEDSAVYLCASSLAPEGGDNTDTQYFGPGTRLTVL.

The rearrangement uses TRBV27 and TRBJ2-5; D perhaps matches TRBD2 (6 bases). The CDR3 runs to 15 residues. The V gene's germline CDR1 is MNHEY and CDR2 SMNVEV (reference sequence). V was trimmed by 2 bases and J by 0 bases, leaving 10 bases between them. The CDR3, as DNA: TGTGCCAGCAGTTTAGTACGGGGGTACCAAGAGACCCAGTACTTC. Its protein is CASSLVRGYQETQYF.

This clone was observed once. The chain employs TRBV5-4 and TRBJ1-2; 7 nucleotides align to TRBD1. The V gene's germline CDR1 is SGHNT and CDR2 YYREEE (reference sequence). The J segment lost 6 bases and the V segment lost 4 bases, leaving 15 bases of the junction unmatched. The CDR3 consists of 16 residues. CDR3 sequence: CASSQDRGDRTHGYTF. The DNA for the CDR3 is TGTGCCAGCAGCCAAGATAGGGGGGACAGAACTCATGGCTACACCTTC.

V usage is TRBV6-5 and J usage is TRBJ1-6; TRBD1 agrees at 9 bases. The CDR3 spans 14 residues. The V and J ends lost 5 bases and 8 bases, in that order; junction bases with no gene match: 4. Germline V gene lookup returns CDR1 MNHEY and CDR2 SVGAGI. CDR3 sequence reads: CASSRTGVDSPLHF. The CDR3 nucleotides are TGTGCCAGCAGTAGGACAGGGGTGGATTCACCCCTCCACTTT.

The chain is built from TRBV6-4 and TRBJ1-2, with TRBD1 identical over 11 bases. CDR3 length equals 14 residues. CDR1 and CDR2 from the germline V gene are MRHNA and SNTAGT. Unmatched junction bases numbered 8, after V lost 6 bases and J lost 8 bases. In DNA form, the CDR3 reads TGTGCCAGCAGCGCTGGGACAGGGGGTTTCGGCTACACCTTC. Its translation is CASSAGTGGFGYTF.

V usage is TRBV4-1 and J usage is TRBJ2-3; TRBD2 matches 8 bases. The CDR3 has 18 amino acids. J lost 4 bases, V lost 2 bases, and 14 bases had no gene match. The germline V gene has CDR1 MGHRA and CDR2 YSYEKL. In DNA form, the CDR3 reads TGCGCCAGCAGCCAATTAGCTCGCCCGGGGGGGTCCCCAGATACGCAGTATTTT. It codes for CASSQLARPGGSPDTQYF.

CDR3 in DNA: TGTGCCAGCAGCCCAGCGCCAGAGGGGGGGGCCTACGAGCAGTACTTC. Protein product: CASSPAPEGGAYEQYF. V and J are TRBV11-1 and TRBJ2-7; possible D gene TRBD2, 7 bases. V lost 5 bases to trimming and J lost 2 bases, with 19 bases between them. Germline CDR1 SGHAT, CDR2 FQDESV (reference sequence). The CDR3 has 16 residues.